The clone carrying this TCR beta chain was observed a few times. The antigen is undetermined. Since all of the isolated RNA was reverse transcribed, expressed TCRB transcripts were what got sequenced. The repertoire was sequenced with immunoSEQ multiplex PCR; TCRdb's copy has only in-frame clones and lacks some. This table has some 170,000 clones, around 63% appearing once. The data were taken from a study of beta chain features in type 1 diabetes. V lost 3 bases and J 7 bases, leaving 12 bases between the germline ends. The CDR3 extends over 13 amino acids. Study-wide findings and caveats: Type 1 diabetes patients had moderately but significantly shorter TCRB CDR3s in all four CD4+ subsets. There were fewer insertions and more deletions at the VDJ junctions of type 1 diabetes patients. Sequencing from cDNA could over-represent high-TCR-expressing cells.

The sequencing input was naive CD4+ T cells from blood. The chain is built from TRBV23-1 and TRBJ2-5; D gene ambiguous. TRBV23-1 is identified as an open reading frame with a role that is uncertain. The TCR sequence derives from a man aged 30 to 39 with type 1 diabetes. CDR3 nucleotide sequence: TGCGCCAGCAGTCAGGGTCAGCTCGGGACCCAGTACTTC. It specifies CASSQGQLGTQYF.